Listed below are T cell receptor beta chains from one sample, sequenced in a study of OX40 agonist ivuxolimab in advanced cancers. TCRdb's copy holds only in-frame clones and misses some; the assay was immunoSEQ multiplex PCR. Of some 10,000 clones listed, 86% are singletons. Sequences were derived from CD4+ or CD8+ T cells sorted from blood, sampled in a trial of the OX40 agonist ivuxolimab. Every receptor here comes from an adult with an advanced solid tumor such as melanoma, head and neck, liver or kidney cancer. CDR3s include the opening cysteine and the closing phenylalanine or tryptophan. The D gene is left open where the match is weak. Clone sizes are given selectively: once, few, many, or a class where the clone is expanded.

cdr3_nt cdr3_aa v_call d_call j_call clone_size
TGCGCCAGCAGCGGGGGGAACACAGATACGCAGTATTTT CASSGGNTDTQYF TRBV4-3 - TRBJ2-3 -
TGTGCCAGCAGTCCGAACTACGAGCAGTACTTC CASSPNYEQYF TRBV28 - TRBJ2-7 few
TGTGCCAGCAGCGTTTCAGGGATCACCGGGGAGCTGTTTTTT CASSVSGITGELFF TRBV9 - TRBJ2-2 -
TGTGCCAGCAGCTGGCCCGGGACAGGGAAAGACGAGCAGTACTTC CASSWPGTGKDEQYF TRBV7-8 TRBD1 TRBJ2-7 -
TGTGCCAGCTCGTCAGGGCTAGCGGGAGTCACCGGGGAGCTGTTTTTT CASSSGLAGVTGELFF TRBV18 TRBD2 TRBJ2-2 once
TGTGCCAGCAGCCCTAACCCATGGGACAGGGGTTACGAGCAGTACTTC CASSPNPWDRGYEQYF TRBV21-1 - TRBJ2-7 -
TGTGCCAGCAGCGTATCGGACCTTTCACCCCTCCACTTT CASSVSDLSPLHF TRBV9 - TRBJ1-6 -
TGTGCCAGCAGCTCTCCGACTAGCGGGGTGCTCACCGGGGAGCTGTTTTTT CASSSPTSGVLTGELFF TRBV7-3 TRBD2 TRBJ2-2 -
TGTGCCATGAGTCAAAGTGGGACAGGGCGCGAGCAGTACTTC CAMSQSGTGREQYF TRBV5-4 TRBD1 TRBJ2-7 -
TGCGCCAGCAGCCGGGGAAATACGGGACGGAACTCGGGTGGGCCTGGGGCTTTCTTT CASSRGNTGRNSGGPGAFF TRBV4-1 - TRBJ1-1 -
TGTGCCAGCGGGGGGCGGACTGAAGCTTTCTTT CASGGRTEAFF TRBV27 - TRBJ1-1 -
TGTGCCAGCAGCTCAAGCGGACAGGGCTACGAGCAGTACTTC CASSSSGQGYEQYF TRBV5-4 TRBD1 TRBJ2-7 -
TGCGCCAGCAGCCCATCCTCCGGGACAGGGGCATACAATGAGCAGTTCTTC CASSPSSGTGAYNEQFF TRBV5-1 TRBD1 TRBJ2-1 -
TGTGCCAGCAGCGTAGAAACCGGGAGTGAGCAGTTCTTC CASSVETGSEQFF TRBV9 - TRBJ2-1 -
TGTGCCAGCAGCCAAGATACGGGTTCACTCACAGATACGCAGTATTTT CASSQDTGSLTDTQYF TRBV14 - TRBJ2-3 -
TGTGCCAGCAGTTGGGACGGAAACACCATATATTTT CASSWDGNTIYF TRBV2 - TRBJ1-3 -
TGTGCCAGCAGTGAAGGGTTCAGGACTGAAGCTTTCTTT CASSEGFRTEAFF TRBV2 - TRBJ1-1 -
TGTGCCAGCAGGCCTAGCGACCGGAGAAGTGAGGGCAATGAGCAGTTCTTC CASRPSDRRSEGNEQFF TRBV5-5 - TRBJ2-1 -
TGTGCCAGCAGTGGCAGACTAGGACTAGCCGCGAACAATGAGCAGTTCTTC CASSGRLGLAANNEQFF TRBV2 TRBD2 TRBJ2-1 -
TGTGCCAGCAGCTTAGTCAGGGCTAGCGGTGAGGATACGCAGTATTTT CASSLVRASGEDTQYF TRBV7-2 TRBD2 TRBJ2-3 -
TGTGCCTGGAGTGTAGGCAGAGGGAACTATGGCTACACCTTC CAWSVGRGNYGYTF TRBV30 - TRBJ1-2 -
TGTGCCAGCAGCCCCCCGGACAGGGGGCCCGGGGAGCTGTTTTTT CASSPPDRGPGELFF TRBV7-9 TRBD1 TRBJ2-2 -
TGCGCCAGCAGTGAAGGGACTAGCGGCGTCACCGGGGAGCTGTTTTTT CASSEGTSGVTGELFF TRBV10-2 TRBD2 TRBJ2-2 -
TGTGCCAGCAGCCCGGGATCCTATGGCTACACCTTC CASSPGSYGYTF TRBV11-2 - TRBJ1-2 -
TGTGCCAGCAGCCCAGGGACACAAGAGACCCAGTACTTC CASSPGTQETQYF TRBV4-2 - TRBJ2-5 -
TGTGCCAGCAGTCCACCCGGGGGGTTGATACACGAGCAGTACTTC CASSPPGGLIHEQYF TRBV28 TRBD2 TRBJ2-7 -
TGCGCCAGCAGTGAGTCGCCAGGCGAGCAGTACTTC CASSESPGEQYF TRBV10-1 - TRBJ2-7 few
TGTGCCACCCGGGGGGGAGGGAGCAATCAGCCCCAGCATTTT CATRGGGSNQPQHF TRBV28 - TRBJ1-5 -
TGTGCCAGCAGCGTAGTGGGAGGACAGTTTGTCACAGATACGCAGTATTTT CASSVVGGQFVTDTQYF TRBV9 - TRBJ2-3 -
TGTGCCAGCAGTGATTTGGGACAGGCAAATCAGCCCCAGCATTTT CASSDLGQANQPQHF TRBV2 TRBD1 TRBJ1-5 -
TGCGCCAGCAGCCAAGATTCAGGGATAGCGACCCAGTACTTC CASSQDSGIATQYF TRBV4-3 - TRBJ2-5 -
TGTGCCAGCAGCTTAGGGACAGGCTCTGAAGCTTTCTTT CASSLGTGSEAFF TRBV7-8 TRBD1 TRBJ1-1 -
TGTGCCAGCAGTCGACTAGCGGGGGGGCTGAATGAGCAGTTCTTC CASSRLAGGLNEQFF TRBV6-4 TRBD2 TRBJ2-1 -
TGCGCCAGCAGCTTGGAGGGATTTGGGACACCCTATGGCTACACCTTC CASSLEGFGTPYGYTF TRBV5-1 - TRBJ1-2 -
TGTGCCAGCAGCCACGGGACAGGGGATTACGAGCAGTACTTC CASSHGTGDYEQYF TRBV11-2 TRBD1 TRBJ2-7 once
TGCGCCAGCAGTGAACTAAGGGGGAACACTGAAGCTTTCTTT CASSELRGNTEAFF TRBV10-2 - TRBJ1-1 -
TGTGCCAGCAGTTACGGGGGGGCCGCCTACGAGCAGTACTTC CASSYGGAAYEQYF TRBV6-5 - TRBJ2-7 -
TGTGCCAGCAGCTTAGCCCCGACAGGTTTAGTCACTGAAGCTTTCTTT CASSLAPTGLVTEAFF TRBV7-9 - TRBJ1-1 -
TGTGCCAGCAGCGTAGATTGGGGGGACACCGGGGAGCTGTTTTTT CASSVDWGDTGELFF TRBV9 - TRBJ2-2 -
TGTGCCAGTAGTATCGTTCCAGGGGATACGCAGTATTTT CASSIVPGDTQYF TRBV19 - TRBJ2-3 -
TGTGCCAGCAGCCAAGAAGGGGACGGCTCCTACGAGCAGTACTTC CASSQEGDGSYEQYF TRBV4-2 - TRBJ2-7 few
TGTGCCAGTAGTCCGGCTAGCGGGTACGAGCAGTACTTC CASSPASGYEQYF TRBV19 TRBD2 TRBJ2-7 few
TGTGCCAGTAGTATATCTAGGGAGAACACTGAAGCTTTCTTT CASSISRENTEAFF TRBV19 - TRBJ1-1 -
TGTGCCAGTAGTATCTCAGGACAGAGCTCTGGGGCCAACGTCCTGACTTTC CASSISGQSSGANVLTF TRBV19 - TRBJ2-6 -
TGTGCCAGCAGCTCGGGACCGATAAGCTCCTACGAGCAGTACTTC CASSSGPISSYEQYF TRBV7-2 - TRBJ2-7 -
TGCGCCAGCAGTCCCATTAGCCCCTTGGACACCGGGGAGCTGTTTTTT CASSPISPLDTGELFF TRBV4-1 - TRBJ2-2 once
TGTGCCAGCAGCCAAGACCCCTTGATTGCCGGGACAGGGTCCTACGAGCAGTACTTC CASSQDPLIAGTGSYEQYF TRBV14 TRBD1 TRBJ2-7 -
TGTGCCAGCAGTTTACTGACAGGGAATCTAGGCGAGCAGTACTTC CASSLLTGNLGEQYF TRBV28 TRBD1 TRBJ2-7 -
TGCGCCAGCAGCCAAGATTGGACAGGGGGAAACACCATATATTTT CASSQDWTGGNTIYF TRBV4-1 TRBD1 TRBJ1-3 -
TGCGCCAGCAGTGGGGGGGCTAATACTAACAATGAGCAGTTCTTC CASSGGANTNNEQFF TRBV10-2 - TRBJ2-1 -
TGTGCCAGCAGCTTATCCCGAGAGCAGTACTTC CASSLSREQYF TRBV7-9 - TRBJ2-7 once
TGTGCCAGTAGTATAAGGAGCGAATCCGGGGAGCTGTTTTTT CASSIRSESGELFF TRBV19 - TRBJ2-2 once
TGCAGCGTTGAGGGGCAGGGTTCCAATGAGCAGTTCTTC CSVEGQGSNEQFF TRBV29-1 - TRBJ2-1 -
TGTGCCAGCAGTTGGTGGGCAGGCCGGGAGCAGTACTTC CASSWWAGREQYF TRBV27 - TRBJ2-7 -
TGCGCCAGTCCAGCAAGCGGGAGGGGGTACAATGAGCAGTTCTTC CASPASGRGYNEQFF TRBV10-1 TRBD2 TRBJ2-1 -
TGTGCCAGCAGCTTAGATAAGGAAGGGACGGGAGGGTACGAGCAGTACTTC CASSLDKEGTGGYEQYF TRBV7-2 TRBD2 TRBJ2-7 -
TGTGCCAGCAGTTACCAAGGACAGGGTCTAACAGATACGCAGTATTTT CASSYQGQGLTDTQYF TRBV6-5 TRBD1 TRBJ2-3 -